A single sample is the source of the 19 T cell receptor beta chains below, sequenced in a study of cytomegalovirus exposure and HLA in healthy donors. Assay: immunoSEQ multiplex PCR; the TCRdb copy retains only in-frame clones and omits some. The sample lists 68,000 or so clones, about 91% occurring once. The sequenced sample consisted of PBMCs. These receptors all come from a man between 18 and 29 years old in good health and CMV-seronegative.

This chain uses TRBV7-2 with TRBJ1-2; 8 bases map to TRBD1. This CDR3 is built from 13 residues. Losses at the gene ends were 6 bases for V and 2 bases for J; bases not matched to a gene: 2. Germline V gives CDR1 SGHTA, CDR2 FQGNSA. The CDR3 sequence is CASRTGGNYGYTF. The DNA of the CDR3 is TGTGCCAGCAGAACAGGGGGAAACTATGGCTACACCTTC.

The chain employs TRBV5-4 and TRBJ2-3, with no clear D. V was pared by 4 bases and J by 6 bases, with 18 bases between. From germline, CDR1 is SGHNT and CDR2 YYREEE (reference sequence). CDR3 length: 15 amino acids. CDR3 bases: TGTGCCAGCAGCCGTGACTCGAGCTCTAAGGATACGCAGTATTTT. Encoded protein: CASSRDSSSKDTQYF.

The chain joins TRBV10-3 to TRBJ1-4, with D possibly matching TRBD1 (5 bases). Germline assignment: CDR1 ENHRY and CDR2 SYGVKD. There are 14 residues in the CDR3. V lost 2 bases and J 8 bases, leaving 12 bases between the germline ends. CDR3 DNA sequence: TGTGCCATCAGTGAGGGGCAGGGAGGGGAAAAACTGTTTTTT. It encodes CAISEGQGGEKLFF.

The rearrangement uses TRBV6-1 and TRBJ2-7; 8 bases map to TRBD1. Germline V lookup: CDR1 MNHNS, CDR2 SASEGT. The CDR3 is made up of 13 amino acids. Germline trimming cut 6 bases from V and 6 bases from J; bases unmatched to any gene: 7. The CDR3 here is CASSLTGASEQYF. CDR3 nucleotides: TGTGCCAGCAGCCTGACAGGGGCGTCCGAGCAGTACTTC.

The gene calls are TRBV7-2 and TRBJ2-3; TRBD2 matches at 8 bases. The germline gives CDR1 SGHTA, CDR2 FQGNSA. This CDR3 has 14 amino acids. The J segment lost 4 bases and the V segment lost 5 bases, leaving 5 bases of the junction unmatched. CDR3 nucleotide sequence: TGTGCCAGCAGCCCCTCACTAGCGGCAGATACGCAGTATTTT. Translation gives CASSPSLAADTQYF.

The rearrangement uses TRBV6-5 and TRBJ1-2, with a tentative D call TRBD1 (6 bases). CDR1 MNHEY and CDR2 SVGAGI come from the germline V gene. Trimming took 4 bases from V and 4 from J, leaving 10 bases between them. The CDR3 runs to 13 residues. CDR3 bases: TGTGCCAGCAGTTTGCAGGGGAGCTATGGCTACACCTTC. As protein: CASSLQGSYGYTF.

The chain recombines TRBV6-6 with TRBJ2-3, with TRBD2 identical over 8 bases. The CDR3 runs 16 residues. The junction had 6 bases not matched to a gene; V was cut back by 2 bases and J by 2 bases. Germline loops: CDR1 MNHNY, CDR2 SVGAGI (reference sequence). The CDR3 loop is CASSYDERELTDTQYF. DNA of the CDR3: TGTGCCAGCAGTTACGACGAGCGGGAGCTCACAGATACGCAGTATTTT.

The chain carries TRBV7-2 and TRBJ2-2; 7 bases align to TRBD2. Germline-derived CDR1 and CDR2 are SGHTA and FQGNSA. The length of the CDR3 is 16 residues. Trimming removed 4 bases from V and 4 bases from J; junction bases left unmatched: 9. The CDR3 coding sequence is TGTGCCAGCAGCTCCCAGGCTAGCGGACGCACCGGGGAGCTGTTTTTT. Protein: CASSSQASGRTGELFF.

With regard to this clone: The junction does not match germline at one end; this may be a read error. The V gene is TRBV7-7, the J gene TRBJ2-5; 10 positions agree with TRBD1. Germline V gene data show CDR1 as SSHAT and CDR2 as FNYEAQ (reference sequence). The CDR3 consists of 13 residues. The chain's CDR3 is CASSKTGGETQYF. The DNA of the CDR3 is TGTGCTAGCAGCAAGACAGGGGGCGAGACCCAGTACTTC.

This clone was recorded once. This chain connects TRBV7-9 to TRBJ2-7, with 10 bases identical to TRBD2. Germline V CDR1 and CDR2: SEHNR, FQNEAQ (reference sequence). The V gene end was trimmed by 5 bases and the J gene end by 5 bases; junction bases not matched to a gene: 3. This CDR3 has 13 residues. The CDR3 DNA sequence: TGTGCCAGCAGCCGGGGACTAGCGAACGAGCAGTACTTC. Protein sequence: CASSRGLANEQYF.

The genes are TRBV5-4 and TRBJ1-2, with D unresolved. This CDR3 spans 15 amino acids. Germline V CDR1 and CDR2: SGHNT, YYREEE (reference sequence). The V gene lost 0 bases and the J gene lost 3 bases, with 12 bases spanning the gap. The CDR3 coding sequence is TGTGCCAGCAGCTTGGAGTGGCAGGTCGACTATGGCTACACCTTC. It encodes CASSLEWQVDYGYTF.

The gene calls are TRBV9 and TRBJ2-7; 11 bases agree with TRBD2. This CDR3 comprises 15 residues. The V and J ends lost 3 bases and 2 bases, in that order; junction bases with no gene match: 4. The germline gives CDR1 SGDLS, CDR2 YYNGEE. CDR3: CASSAGLAGTYEQYF. The CDR3 region has the DNA TGTGCCAGCAGCGCCGGACTAGCGGGTACCTACGAGCAGTACTTC.

DNA for the CDR3: TGTGCCAGCGCCCCAGAGACTAGCGGGGCAGGGGAGCTGTTTTTT. Residues: CASAPETSGAGELFF. The V and J genes are TRBV28 and TRBJ2-2; 11 positions match TRBD2. The germline V gene has CDR1 MDHEN and CDR2 SYDVKM. V dropped 8 bases and J dropped 8; count of bases not matched to a gene: 10. The CDR3 runs to 15 residues.

The rearrangement joins TRBV30 to TRBJ1-2; TRBD1 is a possible D gene (6 bases). Germline CDR1 reads GTSNPN; CDR2 reads SVGIG (reference sequence). Between the trimmed V and J ends, which lost 2 bases and 1 base, there was a span of 14 bases. The CDR3 runs to 15 residues. CDR3 region: CAWSPPDRYNYGYTF. CDR3 coding DNA: TGTGCCTGGAGTCCCCCCGACAGGTATAACTATGGCTACACCTTC.

This clone was seen a single time. V and J are TRBV5-1 and TRBJ2-5, with 13 bases that match TRBD2. Germline V gene data show CDR1 as SGHRS and CDR2 as YFSETQ. Unmatched junction bases numbered 3, after V lost 5 bases and J lost 5 bases. This CDR3 is 14 amino acids long. This CDR3 is CASSGLAGVETQYF. The CDR3 bases are TGCGCCAGCAGTGGACTAGCGGGAGTGGAGACCCAGTACTTC.

This chain connects TRBV6-5 to TRBJ1-1; no reliable D call. Germline assignment: CDR1 MNHEY and CDR2 SVGAGI. V was trimmed by 6 bases and J by 4 bases, leaving 15 bases between them. The CDR3 sequence is 14 residues long. The CDR3 protein is CASRRTGSPTEAFF. The CDR3, as DNA: TGTGCCAGCAGACGAACCGGTTCCCCCACTGAAGCTTTCTTT.

The rearrangement joins TRBV28 to TRBJ2-5; TRBD2 aligns across 12 bases. The length of the CDR3 is 15 residues. Germline V gene data show CDR1 as MDHEN and CDR2 as SYDVKM. With V trimmed by 6 bases and J by 6 bases, 8 bases remained unmatched. The CDR3 sequence is CASSSTSGSFKTQYF. CDR3 nucleotide sequence: TGTGCCAGCAGCTCGACTAGCGGGAGTTTTAAGACCCAGTACTTC.

The chain carries TRBV9 and TRBJ2-7; D may be TRBD2 (5 bases). V lost 3 bases, J lost 0 bases, and 13 bases lay in between. The germline gives CDR1 SGDLS, CDR2 YYNGEE. CDR3 length: 15 residues. Here the CDR3 DNA reads TGTGCCAGCAGCGGAGGGTTCGGGATCTCCTACGAGCAGTACTTC. Residues: CASSGGFGISYEQYF.

The V gene is TRBV13, the J gene TRBJ2-1, with 10 bases matching TRBD2. The CDR3 covers 17 residues. The ends lost 5 bases at V and 8 bases at J; junction bases unmatched: 15. Germline CDR1 is PRHDT and CDR2 is FYEKMQ (reference sequence). The CDR3 reads CASSLRGLANVNHEQFF. In nucleotides, the CDR3 is TGTGCCAGCAGCCTAAGGGGACTAGCGAACGTGAACCATGAGCAGTTCTTC.